A single sample gave rise to the 21 T cell receptor beta chains below, sequenced in a study of blood T cell repertoires in COVID-19. The assay was immunoSEQ multiplex PCR, and TCRdb's table has in-frame clones only and misses some. This sample has roughly 34,000 clones, with 80% to 90% found just once. Sequenced sample: peripheral blood. The receptors derive from a man at least 80 years old with active COVID-19.

This clone was found once. The genes are TRBV5-1 and TRBJ1-4, with 9 bases identical to TRBD1. Germline CDR1 SGHRS, CDR2 YFSETQ. The CDR3 has 17 amino acids. Unmatched junction bases numbered 11, after V lost 0 bases and J lost 8 bases. CDR3 DNA sequence: TGCGCCAGCAGCTTGGCCGTGACAGGGGGTCGGGAAGAAAAACTGTTTTTT. Residues: CASSLAVTGGREEKLFF.

This chain links TRBV29-1 with TRBJ2-2, with D possibly being TRBD1 (5 bases). V lost 5 bases to trimming and J lost 5 bases, with 12 bases between them. The length of the CDR3 is 13 residues. CDR1 SQVTM and CDR2 ANQGSEA come from the germline V gene. CDR3 coding DNA: TGCAGCGTTCAACAGGCTCGAACCGGGGAGCTGTTTTTT. Its translation is CSVQQARTGELFF.

The rearrangement uses TRBV11-2 and TRBJ2-5, with 10 bases fitting TRBD1. The junction had 7 bases not matched to a gene; V was cut back by 4 bases and J by 5 bases. Germline V CDR1 and CDR2: SGHAT, FQNNGV. The CDR3 runs 15 residues. CDR3 DNA sequence: TGTGCCAGCAGCTCGGCCGGGACAGGGGTGGAGACCCAGTACTTC. Translating gives CASSSAGTGVETQYF.

This chain uses TRBV18 with TRBJ1-1; TRBD1 is a possible D gene (6 bases). This CDR3 is built from 16 residues. Between the trimmed V and J ends, which lost 2 bases and 6 bases, there was a span of 19 bases. Germline CDR1 and CDR2: KGHSH and LQKENI. CDR3 sequence reads: CASSPFGQGMGSEAFF. The CDR3 DNA sequence: TGTGCCAGCTCACCATTCGGGCAGGGGATGGGATCTGAAGCTTTCTTT.

The chain uses TRBV18 and TRBJ2-3, with 9 positions matching TRBD2. The CDR3 is made up of 20 amino acids. V was clipped by 1 base and J by 0 bases; unmatched bases: 14. Germline V lookup: CDR1 KGHSH, CDR2 LQKENI. The CDR3 bases are TGTGCCAGCTCACCACTTCGGGCTAGCGGGACCACCACTAGCACAGATACGCAGTATTTT. As protein: CASSPLRASGTTTSTDTQYF. Combining the CDR3 with reference TRBV18 and TRBJ2-3 gives the whole variable domain NAGVMQNPRHLVRRRGQEARLRCSPMKGHSHVYWYRQLPEEGLKFMVYLQKENIIDESGMPKERFSAEFPKEGPSILRIQQVVRGDSAAYFCASSPLRASGTTTSTDTQYFGPGTRLTVL.

The chain carries TRBV21-1 and TRBJ1-1; the DNA was not compared with TRBD1, the D call given in the table. TRBV21-1 is noted as a pseudogene. The CDR3 sequence is 14 residues long. CDR3 sequence reads: CASSKKGGTGKAFF. CDR3 coding DNA: TGTGCCAGCAGCAAAAAAGGGGGAACAGGGAAAGCTTTCTTT.

CDR3 sequence reads: CAWGPQARFQPQHF. The CDR3 DNA reads TGTGCCTGGGGTCCGCAGGCCAGATTTCAGCCCCAGCATTTT. This chain links TRBV30 with TRBJ1-5, with D unresolved. This CDR3 comprises 14 residues. With 5 bases removed from V and 6 bases from J, the gap between germline ends came to 17 bases. The germline CDR1 and CDR2 sequences are GTSNPN and SVGIG (reference sequence).

This clone was seen only a few times. The J gene is TRBJ1-2, the V gene TRBV5-1; D is unresolved. V was shortened by 0 bases and J by 4 bases, with 7 bases between the two germline ends. Germline loops: CDR1 SGHRS, CDR2 YFSETQ. This CDR3 spans 13 amino acids. The CDR3 nucleotides are TGCGCCAGCAGCTTGGGGTCGGGCTATGGCTACACCTTC. This translates into CASSLGSGYGYTF.

This rearrangement joins TRBV5-1 to TRBJ1-3, with a weak D call TRBD1 (6 bases). This CDR3 region has 16 residues. The V end lost 1 base, the J end lost 0 bases, and 11 bases lay between the germline ends. Germline V gene sequence: CDR1 SGHRS, CDR2 YFSETQ. CDR3 nucleotide sequence: TGCGCCAGCAGCTTGACCGACAGGATCTCTGGAAACACCATATATTTT. This codes for CASSLTDRISGNTIYF.

V and J are TRBV6-2 or TRBV6-3 and TRBJ2-3; TRBD1 agrees at 9 bases. Looked up from germline, CDR1 is MNHEY and CDR2 is SVGEGT. Trimming removed 4 bases from V and 8 bases from J; junction bases left unmatched: 7. CDR3 length: 14 residues. CDR3 sequence: CASSSWDREATQYF. The DNA for the CDR3 is TGTGCCAGCAGTTCGTGGGACAGGGAAGCTACGCAGTATTTT.

The chain links TRBV18 to TRBJ2-3, with 13 bases identical to TRBD2. J gave up 6 bases and V 4 bases, and 7 bases lay outside the gene matches. CDR3 length equals 16 residues. CDR1 and CDR2 (germline): KGHSH, LQKENI. The CDR3 loop reads CASSHPGTSGTDTQYF. The DNA of the CDR3 is TGTGCCAGCTCACACCCCGGGACTAGCGGGACTGATACGCAGTATTTT.

The V call is TRBV7-2, the J call TRBJ2-5; D not resolved. The V gene lost 5 bases and the J gene lost 9 bases, with 13 bases spanning the gap. The CDR3 has 12 amino acids. Germline CDR1 SGHTA, CDR2 FQGNSA. CDR3 sequence: CASSDDTLAQYF. The CDR3 DNA reads as TGTGCCAGCAGCGACGACACTTTGGCCCAGTACTTC.

The chain uses TRBV3-1 (or the pseudogene TRBV3-2) and TRBJ2-7; the match to TRBD1 covers 11 bases. The V and J ends lost 5 bases and 4 bases, in that order; junction bases with no gene match: 1. From germline, CDR1 is LGHDT and CDR2 YNNKEL (reference sequence). This CDR3 has 13 residues. The CDR3 DNA reads TGTGCCAGCAGCGGGACAGGGGGATACGAGCAGTACTTC. This codes for CASSGTGGYEQYF.

V and J are TRBV30 and TRBJ2-1; no clear D. Germline V gene data show CDR1 as GTSNPN and CDR2 as SVGIG (reference sequence). The CDR3 length is 12 residues. The V and J ends lost 0 bases and 6 bases respectively, with 6 bases between them. CDR3 residues: CAWSVQSNEQFF. Here the CDR3 DNA reads TGTGCCTGGAGTGTACAGTCCAATGAGCAGTTCTTC.

This clone came up once. This chain joins TRBV19 and TRBJ2-2; D is uncertain. The CDR3 has 14 amino acids. Germline V gene data show CDR1 as LNHDA and CDR2 as SQIVND (reference sequence). Trimming took off 3 bases at V and 2 bases at J, with 7 bases between the two ends. CDR3 protein: CASSIPINTGELFF. The CDR3 DNA follows: TGTGCCAGTAGTATCCCTATAAACACCGGGGAGCTGTTTTTT. Drawing the rest from reference TRBV19 and TRBJ2-2, the complete variable domain is DGGITQSPKYLFRKEGQNVTLSCEQNLNHDAMYWYRQDPGQGLRLIYYSQIVNDFQKGDIAEGYSVSREKKESFPLTVTSAQKNPTAFYLCASSIPINTGELFFGEGSRLTVL.

This chain joins TRBV13 and TRBJ2-7; TRBD2 matches at 7 bases. The CDR3 runs 14 residues. Trimming removed 6 bases from V and 0 bases from J; junction bases left unmatched: 5. Germline V lookup: CDR1 PRHDT, CDR2 FYEKMQ (reference sequence). CDR3 bases: TGTGCCAGCAGTACTCGGACTAGCTCCTACGAGCAGTACTTC. This sequence encodes CASSTRTSSYEQYF. The whole variable domain, filled in from reference TRBV13 and TRBJ2-7, reads AAGVIQSPRHLIKEKRETATLKCYPIPRHDTVYWYQQGPGQDPQFLISFYEKMQSDKGSIPDRFSAQQFSDYHSELNMSSLELGDSALYFCASSTRTSSYEQYFGPGTRLTVT.

The chain combines TRBV10-3 with TRBJ1-1; D possibly corresponds to TRBD1 (5 bases). This CDR3 comprises 19 residues. Germline V gives CDR1 ENHRY, CDR2 SYGVKD. The V and J ends lost 0 bases and 2 bases respectively, with 22 bases between them. The CDR3 reads CAISESKGGGRGGNTEAFF. DNA of the CDR3: TGTGCCATCAGTGAGTCGAAGGGTGGCGGACGGGGGGGTAACACTGAAGCTTTCTTT.

The chain recombines TRBV6-5 with TRBJ1-1; tentative D call: TRBD1 (5 bases). The CDR3 is 16 amino acids. From germline, CDR1 is MNHEY and CDR2 SVGAGI. The V end lost 0 bases, the J end lost 1 base, and 12 bases lay between the germline ends. The CDR3: CASSYSTRQPNTEAFF. The CDR3 coding sequence is TGTGCCAGCAGTTACTCGACACGACAGCCGAACACTGAAGCTTTCTTT.

This sequence joins TRBV6-6 and TRBJ1-6; TRBD1 matches at 8 bases. Losses at the gene ends were 2 bases for V and 8 bases for J; bases not matched to a gene: 8. The CDR3 extends over 16 amino acids. Germline V gives CDR1 MNHNY, CDR2 SVGAGI (reference sequence). Written as DNA, the CDR3 is TGTGCCAGCAGTTACCCTCCTACAGGGGGTGATTCACCCCTCCACTTT. Translation gives CASSYPPTGGDSPLHF.

There are a few counts of this clone. The chain recombines TRBV9 with TRBJ1-3, with 7 bases that match TRBD1. The V segment lost 0 bases and the J segment 3 bases; nucleotides outside the gene matches: 3. CDR3 length equals 15 residues. CDR1 and CDR2 (germline): SGDLS, YYNGEE. The CDR3 loop reads CASSVGGTDGNTIYF. The CDR3 DNA reads as TGTGCCAGCAGCGTAGGAGGGACAGATGGAAACACCATATATTTT.

The chain has TRBV24-1 and TRBJ1-2; D is ambiguous. Germline lookup yields CDR1 KGHDR and CDR2 SFDVKD. V shed 7 bases and J shed 6 bases, with 17 bases lying between them. The CDR3 is 14 residues long. DNA of the CDR3: TGTGCCACCAGGGGTAGGACTGCGGGCGATGGCTACACCTTC. This codes for CATRGRTAGDGYTF.